Listed here is a single T cell receptor (beta chain). This record comes from a study of blood T cell repertoires in COVID-19. Study background: Samples came from the United States, Italy and Spain, spanning acute and convalescent COVID-19. Nucleic acid was either cDNA or gDNA, and it came from T cells, B-cell-depleted T cells, or PBMCs.

Repertoires were generated with immunoSEQ multiplex PCR, while TCRdb's copy carries only in-frame clones and drops some. The sample lists some 60,000 clones; 81% were seen once. This CDR3 spans 19 amino acids. Germline V CDR1 and CDR2: SGDLS, YYNGEE. Losses at the gene ends were 0 bases for V and 3 bases for J; bases not matched to a gene: 9. This chain uses TRBV9 with TRBJ2-3; 14 nucleotides line up with TRBD2. Sequenced: peripheral blood. The source of this sequence is a woman aged 80 or over with active or convalescent COVID-19. The CDR3 region is CASSVAPSTSGGGTDTQYF. The CDR3 bases are TGTGCCAGCAGCGTAGCTCCCTCGACTAGCGGGGGGGGTACAGATACGCAGTATTTT.